These 10 T cell receptor beta chains share one sample of origin, sequenced in a study of cytomegalovirus exposure and HLA in healthy donors. A multiplex PCR was run with 60 Vbeta primers and 13 Jbeta primers. Sequencing used immunoSEQ multiplex PCR; TCRdb keeps in-frame clones, though not all of them. The table shows 130,000 to 150,000 clones, with about 85% occurring only once. The sequencing sample was made of PBMCs. The source is a boy between 2 and 10 years old in good health and CMV-seronegative.

The chain links TRBV7-3 to TRBJ2-7; TRBD1 agrees at 7 bases. Germline V gene sequence: CDR1 SGHTA, CDR2 FQGTGA. The CDR3 spans 14 residues. With V trimmed by 2 bases and J by 5 bases, 6 bases remained unmatched. The CDR3 protein is CASSLSGQPNEQYF. In DNA form, the CDR3 reads TGTGCCAGCAGCTTATCGGGACAGCCCAACGAGCAGTACTTC.

The V and J genes are TRBV5-8 and TRBJ1-2; D is possibly TRBD1 (6 bases). V lost 2 bases to trimming and J lost 5 bases, with 19 bases between them. The CDR3 sequence is 16 residues long. Germline assignment: CDR1 SGHTS and CDR2 YDEGEE. This CDR3 reads CASSLFTRTAPYGYTF. The CDR3 DNA follows: TGTGCCAGCAGCTTATTCACCCGGACAGCACCGTATGGCTACACCTTC.

The chain couples TRBV11-2 to TRBJ1-4; no definite D call. Germline CDR1 SGHAT, CDR2 FQNNGV. The length of the CDR3 is 16 residues. V lost 5 bases to trimming and J lost 1 base, with 14 bases between them. This CDR3 reads CASSGLKGVTNEKLFF. DNA of the CDR3: TGTGCCAGCAGCGGACTCAAGGGAGTAACTAATGAAAAACTGTTTTTT. Looking up the rest from reference TRBV11-2 and TRBJ1-4 gives the full variable domain: EAGVAQSPRYKIIEKRQSVAFWCNPISGHATLYWYQQILGQGPKLLIQFQNNGVVDDSQLPKDRFSAERLKGVDSTLKIQPAKLEDSAVYLCASSGLKGVTNEKLFFGSGTQLSVL.

The rearrangement joins TRBV6-1 to TRBJ2-5; 7 nucleotides match TRBD2. The CDR3 sequence is 15 residues long. Germline V gene sequence: CDR1 MNHNS, CDR2 SASEGT. Trimming removed 4 bases from V and 5 bases from J; junction bases left unmatched: 10. The CDR3 is CASSGGGAPGETQYF. The CDR3 DNA follows: TGTGCCAGCAGTGGGGGGGGAGCCCCAGGGGAGACCCAGTACTTC.

The chain combines TRBV29-1 with TRBJ2-7; D remains ambiguous. CDR1 is SQVTM and CDR2 is ANQGSEA in the germline V gene. Deletions cut 6 bases from V and 6 bases from J, with 12 bases between. The length of the CDR3 is 11 residues. The CDR3 loop is CSVQSGSEQYF. CDR3 DNA sequence: TGCAGCGTACAATCAGGAAGCGAGCAGTACTTC.

The CDR3 bases are TGTGCCAGCAGCGTGGGGACAGCAACCTACGAGCAGTACTTC. It encodes CASSVGTATYEQYF. The J gene is TRBJ2-7, the V gene TRBV5-8; TRBD1 matches at 7 bases. CDR3 length: 14 amino acids. CDR1 and CDR2 (germline): SGHTS, YDEGEE. After removal of 4 bases from V and 2 bases from J, the junction contained 6 bases not matched to a gene.

The J gene is TRBJ2-1, the V gene TRBV29-1, with unresolved D. V lost 7 bases to trimming and J lost 7 bases, with 14 bases between them. Looked up from germline, CDR1 is SQVTM and CDR2 is ANQGSEA. The CDR3 is 12 residues long. Written as DNA, the CDR3 is TGCAGCGACCGAGGAAACTCGAATGAGCAGTTCTTC. Protein: CSDRGNSNEQFF.

The chain carries TRBV18 and TRBJ1-4; possibly TRBD1 for D (5 bases). The germline CDR1 and CDR2 sequences are KGHSH and LQKENI. V lost 3 bases and J lost 5, with 10 bases in between. The CDR3 spans 14 residues. The CDR3, as DNA: TGTGCCAGCTCACCCCAGGGTCCCAATGAAAAACTGTTTTTT. Translating gives CASSPQGPNEKLFF.

This clone was observed a handful of times. The chain couples TRBV16 to TRBJ2-4, with a weak D call TRBD1 (5 bases). Germline-derived CDR1 and CDR2 are KGHSY and FQNENV. There are 17 residues in the CDR3. V gave up 0 bases and J gave up 5 bases, with 17 bases separating them. CDR3 DNA: TGTGCCAGCAGCCAATCGGAAGGGGAACAGGTCCAAAACATTCAGTACTTC. Translating gives CASSQSEGEQVQNIQYF.

The J gene is TRBJ1-4, the V gene TRBV19, with no clear D. This CDR3 is built from 14 residues. The germline V and J ends were trimmed by 9 bases and 5 bases, with 16 bases remaining between them. Germline values: CDR1 LNHDA, CDR2 SQIVND (reference sequence). This CDR3 is CASQVGARNEKLFF. The CDR3 DNA sequence: TGTGCCAGCCAGGTTGGCGCCCGAAATGAAAAACTGTTTTTT.